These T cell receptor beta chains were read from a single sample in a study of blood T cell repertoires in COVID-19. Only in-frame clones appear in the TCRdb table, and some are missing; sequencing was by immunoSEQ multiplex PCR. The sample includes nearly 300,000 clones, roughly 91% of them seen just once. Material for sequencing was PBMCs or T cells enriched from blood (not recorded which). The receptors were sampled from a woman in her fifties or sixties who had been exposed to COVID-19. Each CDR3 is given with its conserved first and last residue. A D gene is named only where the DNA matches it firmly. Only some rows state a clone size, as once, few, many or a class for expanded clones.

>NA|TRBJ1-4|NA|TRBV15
TGTGCCACCAGCAGAGTTGCGGGGTCTTATGAAAAACTGTTTTTT
CATSRVAGSYEKLFF
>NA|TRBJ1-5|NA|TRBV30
TGTGCCTGGAGTGGGGGCAGCCATAGCAATCAGCCCCAGCATTTT
CAWSGGSHSNQPQHF
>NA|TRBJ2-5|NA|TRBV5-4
TGTGCCAGCAGCTCCCCCCCGGGGGAGACCCAGTACTTC
CASSSPPGETQYF
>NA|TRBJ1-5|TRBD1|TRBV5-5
TGTGCCAGCAGCTTGGGCCCGACAGGGGAATGGGGTAGCAATCAGCCCCAGCATTTT
CASSLGPTGEWGSNQPQHF
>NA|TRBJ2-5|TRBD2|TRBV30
TGTGCCTGGAACGCTAGAAGAGCGGGGGGGCGAGAGACCCAGTACTTC
CAWNARRAGGRETQYF
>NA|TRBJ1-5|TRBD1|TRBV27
TGTGCCAGCAGATCCCTTGGACAGGGGGGCAATCAGCCCCAGCATTTT
CASRSLGQGGNQPQHF
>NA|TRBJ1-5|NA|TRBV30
TGTGCCTGGAGTTCCAGAGGGAGCCAGCCCCAGCATTTT
CAWSSRGSQPQHF
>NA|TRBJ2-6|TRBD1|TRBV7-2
TGTGCCTCCGGGACAGGGGGCTCTGGGGCCAACGTCCTGACTTTC
CASGTGGSGANVLTF
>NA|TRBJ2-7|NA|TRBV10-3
TGTGCCATCAGTGAGTCATCCAGTGACAACTACGAGCAGTACTTC
CAISESSSDNYEQYF
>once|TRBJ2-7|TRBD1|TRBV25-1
TGTGCCAGCAGTACCCGGACAGGCGACGGGTACTTC
CASSTRTGDGYF
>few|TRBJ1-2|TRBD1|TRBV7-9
TGTGCCAGCAGCTCCTATGTCGGGACAGAGTATGGCTACACCTTC
CASSSYVGTEYGYTF
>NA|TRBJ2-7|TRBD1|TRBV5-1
TGCGCCAGCACGGGACAGTTCTACGAGCAGTACTTC
CASTGQFYEQYF
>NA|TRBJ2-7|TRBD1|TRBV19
TGTGCCGTCGGGGCGCGGGACAGGAGATCCTACGAGCAGTACTTC
CAVGARDRRSYEQYF
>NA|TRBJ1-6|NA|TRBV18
TGTGCCAGCTCAGAATTGGACAGCCCCTATAATTCACCCCTCCACTTT
CASSELDSPYNSPLHF
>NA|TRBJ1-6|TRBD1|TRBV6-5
TGTGCCAGCACCCGCCGGGACAGGGATTCACCCCTCCACTTT
CASTRRDRDSPLHF
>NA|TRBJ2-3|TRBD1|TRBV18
TGTGCCAGCTTACAGGACAGGGACACAGATACGCAGTATTTT
CASLQDRDTDTQYF
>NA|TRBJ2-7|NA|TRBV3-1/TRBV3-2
TGTGCCAGCAGCCAAGATCGTGGGGGCCCCTACGAGCAGTACTTC
CASSQDRGGPYEQYF
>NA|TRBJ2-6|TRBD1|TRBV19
TGTGCCAGCCGCCCTGGGACAGGGTACTCTGCCGGGGCCAACGTCCTGACTTTC
CASRPGTGYSAGANVLTF
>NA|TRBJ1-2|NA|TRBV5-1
TGCGCCAGCAGCCCGGGTTCTGCAGCTAACACCTTC
CASSPGSAANTF
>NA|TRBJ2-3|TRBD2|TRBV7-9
TGTGCCAGCAGCTCTAGCGGGGGAAGCACAGATACGCAGTATTTT
CASSSSGGSTDTQYF
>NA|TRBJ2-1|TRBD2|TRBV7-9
TGTGCCAGCAGCAACCTCGGGACTAGCGGGGGGCAGTCCTACAATGAGCAGTTCTTC
CASSNLGTSGGQSYNEQFF
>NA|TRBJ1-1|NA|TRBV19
TGTGCCAGTAGCGAACGCTCGGACAGTCTCATGAACACTGAAGCTTTCTTT
CASSERSDSLMNTEAFF
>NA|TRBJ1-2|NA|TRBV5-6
TGTGCCAGCAGCTTAAAACAGGGAGGGGGCTACACCTTC
CASSLKQGGGYTF
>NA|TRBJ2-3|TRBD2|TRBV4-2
TGTGCCAGCAGCCAAGAACGGGGGGGACTCACAGATACGCAGTATTTT
CASSQERGGLTDTQYF
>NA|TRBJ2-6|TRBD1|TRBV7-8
TGTGCCAGCAGCTTCGCTTTAGGGACAGGGCTGAGCTCTGGGGCCAACGTCCTGACTTTC
CASSFALGTGLSSGANVLTF
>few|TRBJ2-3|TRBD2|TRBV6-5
TGTGCCAGCGCCCGGGACTACTATACGCAGTATTTT
CASARDYYTQYF
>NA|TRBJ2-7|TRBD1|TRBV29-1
TGCAGCGGGGTCTGGGGACAGGGATACCGCTACGAGCAGTACTTC
CSGVWGQGYRYEQYF
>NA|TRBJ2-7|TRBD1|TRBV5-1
TGCGCCAGCAGCTTGGGGGTGGGGACAGGGCCTTCCGAGCAGTACTTC
CASSLGVGTGPSEQYF
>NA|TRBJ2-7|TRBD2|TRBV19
TGTGCCAATCACGGGGGGGCATGGTACGAGCAGTACTTC
CANHGGAWYEQYF
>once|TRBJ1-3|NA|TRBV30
TGTGCCTGGAGTGCGGGGATTGGGAACTCTGGAAACACCATATATTTT
CAWSAGIGNSGNTIYF
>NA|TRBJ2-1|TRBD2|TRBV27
TGTGCCAGCAGTCCACAGGGTACTAGCGGGGGGGCCGGGTCTTACAATGAGCAGTTCTTC
CASSPQGTSGGAGSYNEQFF
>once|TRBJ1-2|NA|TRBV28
TGTGCCAGCAGTTTTTCGGACAGTGGGGACACCTTC
CASSFSDSGDTF
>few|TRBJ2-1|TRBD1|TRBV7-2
TGTGCCAGCAGCCGGGGACAGACCTACAATGAGCAGTTCTTC
CASSRGQTYNEQFF
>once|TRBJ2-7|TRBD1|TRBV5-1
TGCGCCAGCAGCTGGGGACAGGGGATCGAGCAGTACTTC
CASSWGQGIEQYF
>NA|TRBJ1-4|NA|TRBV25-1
TGTGCCAGCAGTGGACAGGCGGGTTTAGGTGCTGAAAAACTGTTTTTT
CASSGQAGLGAEKLFF
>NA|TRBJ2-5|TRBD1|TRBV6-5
TGTGCCAGCAGTCCCTGGACAGGGACGGAGACCCAGTACTTC
CASSPWTGTETQYF
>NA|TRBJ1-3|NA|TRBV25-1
TGTGCCAGCAATGAGCAGCGGCACTCTGGAAACACCATATATTTT
CASNEQRHSGNTIYF
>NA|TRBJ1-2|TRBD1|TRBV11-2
TGTGCCAGCAGCTTAGGTGGGACAGGGGTACGGGGCTACACCTTC
CASSLGGTGVRGYTF
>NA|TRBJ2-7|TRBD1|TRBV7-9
TGTGCCAGCAGCCTCCGACAGGGATGGGACGAGCAGTACTTC
CASSLRQGWDEQYF
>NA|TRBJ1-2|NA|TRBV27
TGTGCCAGCAGCACCGGACAGAGAATTAACTATGGCTACACCTTC
CASSTGQRINYGYTF
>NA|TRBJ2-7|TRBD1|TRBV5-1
TGCGCCAGCAGCTTGGGGGGTACGGGGACAGGTGCGTACGAGCAGTACTTC
CASSLGGTGTGAYEQYF
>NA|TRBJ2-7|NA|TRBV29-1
TGCAGCGTCGGGGCGGGGACGTCCTACGAGCAGTACTTC
CSVGAGTSYEQYF
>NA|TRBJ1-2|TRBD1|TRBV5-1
TGCGCCAGCAGCTCCGGGACAGGGGCGTTGGGTGGCTACACCTTC
CASSSGTGALGGYTF
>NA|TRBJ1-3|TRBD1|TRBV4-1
TGCGCCAGCAGCCTATCGAAAAGGGGACAGGGAGACTCTGGAAACACCATATATTTT
CASSLSKRGQGDSGNTIYF
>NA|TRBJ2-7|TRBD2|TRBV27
TGTGCCAGCAGTAAACCACCGGGACTAGCGAGCTACGAGCAGTACTTC
CASSKPPGLASYEQYF
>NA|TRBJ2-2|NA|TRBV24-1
TGTGCCCTAGTCCGGGGAGGGAACACCGGGGAGCTGTTTTTT
CALVRGGNTGELFF
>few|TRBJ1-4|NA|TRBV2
TGTGCCAGCACCCCTATGGGGCTGAATGAAAAACTGTTTTTT
CASTPMGLNEKLFF
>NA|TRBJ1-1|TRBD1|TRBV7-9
TGTGCCAGCAGCCAGGGACAGTACACTGAAGCTTTCTTT
CASSQGQYTEAFF
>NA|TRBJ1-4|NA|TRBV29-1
TGCAGCGTTAAATCTTCAGGGGCCGTAAATGAAAAACTGTTTTTT
CSVKSSGAVNEKLFF